The 10 T cell receptor beta chains in this list originate from one sample, sequenced in a study of T cell repertoires in cytomegalovirus infection. TCRdb ran MiXCR on the reads and lists one entry per CDR3 protein. The sample yields 100,000 to 150,000 distinct CDR3 sequences, 7% to 10% seen once. The sample consisted of PBMCs. The receptor source for this set is a human donor in good health (CMV status not recorded). Some clones in this sample may be carry-over from other donors' samples.

This clonotype was detected ten times or more. The V and J genes are TRBV7-2 and TRBJ2-1; TRBD1 matches 7 bases. Germline V gene lookup returns CDR1 SGHTA and CDR2 FQGNSA. V lost 5 bases to trimming and J lost 4 bases; unmatched junction nucleotides: 5. This CDR3 is built from 14 residues. CDR3 loop: CASSQGQPYNEQFF. The CDR3 DNA sequence: TGTGCCAGCAGCCAGGGACAGCCGTACAATGAGCAGTTCTTC.

This clonotype has more than one count but fewer than ten. V usage is TRBV4-1 and J usage is TRBJ2-3; TRBD1 agrees at 8 bases. V gave up 1 base and J gave up 5 bases; unmatched junction bases: 2. This CDR3 region has 14 residues. Per the germline V gene, CDR1 is MGHRA and CDR2 is YSYEKL. The CDR3 nucleotides read TGCGCCAGCAGCCAAGGACAGGGGAGAGATACGCAGTATTTT. Amino acid sequence: CASSQGQGRDTQYF.

At least ten counts were recorded for this clonotype. The gene calls are TRBV27 and TRBJ2-5, with 7 bases fitting TRBD1. Looked up from germline, CDR1 is MNHEY and CDR2 is SMNVEV (reference sequence). This CDR3 comprises 14 residues. Trimming cost V 5 bases and J 5 bases; bases outside gene matches: 8. DNA for the CDR3: TGTGCCAGCAGTCCCAGACAGGGCAGGGAGACCCAGTACTTC. As protein: CASSPRQGRETQYF.

This clonotype has a count of ten or more. J is TRBJ1-1 and V is TRBV11-2, with D hard to call. Trimming removed 5 bases at V and 7 bases at J, with 14 bases between. Germline values: CDR1 SGHAT, CDR2 FQNNGV. The CDR3 totals 13 residues. The CDR3 here is CASSVAADFEAFF. Here the CDR3 DNA reads TGTGCCAGCAGCGTAGCCGCTGACTTTGAAGCTTTCTTT.

This clonotype has ten or more counts. This CDR3 is CASSFMIAGLQETQYF. The CDR3, as DNA: TGTGCCAGCAGCTTTATGATAGCGGGGTTACAAGAGACCCAGTACTTC. The chain links TRBV7-2 to TRBJ2-5, with 8 bases lining up with TRBD2. The trim removed 3 bases at V and 2 bases at J, leaving 8 bases unmatched. CDR1 and CDR2 (germline): SGHTA, FQGNSA. The CDR3 sequence is 16 residues long.

The rearrangement uses TRBV5-6 and TRBJ1-2; possible D gene TRBD1, 6 bases. V was clipped by 1 base and J by 9 bases, with 16 bases between them. Germline lookup yields CDR1 SGHDT and CDR2 YYEEEE. The CDR3 extends over 14 amino acids. The CDR3 spells CASSLRVRDKRYTF. In nucleotides, the CDR3 is TGTGCCAGCAGCTTGAGAGTTCGGGACAAGCGCTACACCTTC.

The CDR3: CSVERKRGAGRDGYTF. The CDR3 region has the DNA TGCAGCGTTGAAAGAAAACGTGGGGCAGGAAGAGATGGCTACACCTTC. This chain connects TRBV29-1 to TRBJ1-2; D may be TRBD1 (5 bases). The germline CDR1 and CDR2 sequences are SQVTM and ANQGSEA. This CDR3 has 16 residues. Trimming stripped 2 bases from V and 6 bases from J, with 22 bases between.

This clonotype was found a few times. This chain joins TRBV28 and TRBJ1-1, with a possible D match to TRBD1 (6 bases). The germline V gene has CDR1 MDHEN and CDR2 SYDVKM. V was trimmed by 5 bases and J by 0 bases, leaving 10 bases between them. The CDR3 is made up of 14 amino acids. As DNA, the CDR3 is TGTGCCAGCAGTCAACAGGGAATGAACACTGAAGCTTTCTTT. Its translation is CASSQQGMNTEAFF.

In its sample, this clonotype was seen many times. The V and J genes are TRBV7-2 and TRBJ2-1; D not certain. Per germline, CDR1 SGHTA and CDR2 FQGNSA. The germline V and J ends were trimmed by 5 bases and 4 bases, with 9 bases remaining between them. The CDR3 length is 13 residues. The CDR3 reads CASSENTYNEQFF. The CDR3 coding sequence is TGTGCCAGCAGCGAAAATACATACAATGAGCAGTTCTTC.

In this sample, this clonotype turned up many times. V usage is TRBV15 and J usage is TRBJ2-3; D not certain. Germline CDR1 and CDR2: LNHNV and YYDKDF (reference sequence). Trimming cost V 0 bases and J 4 bases, with 5 bases left between them. This CDR3 region has 13 residues. CDR3 in DNA: TGTGCCACCAGCAGAGATATGGCAGATACGCAGTATTTT. Translating it yields CATSRDMADTQYF.